These T cell receptor beta chains were read from a single sample in a study of blood T cell repertoires in COVID-19. The table came from immunoSEQ multiplex PCR; TCRdb's copy has only in-frame clones and leaves some out. Of 200,000 or so clones in the sample, roughly 76% were seen once. The sequencing sample was made of peripheral blood. Source of these receptors: a woman over 75 with COVID-19, enrolled during active disease. The CDR3 runs from the conserved cysteine through the conserved F or W.

CDR3: CASRQRGRGLDTQYF
V: TRBV5-5
J: TRBJ2-3

CDR3: CASSIDGAGHGNTIYF
V: TRBV19
J: TRBJ1-3

CDR3: CAISPGTGPYEQYF
V: TRBV10-3
J: TRBJ2-7

CDR3: CASSDPTSGSGDEQYF
V: TRBV2
J: TRBJ2-7

CDR3: CATSREAGYTEAFF
V: TRBV15
J: TRBJ1-1

CDR3: CASSLSGYEQFF
V: TRBV11-3
J: TRBJ2-1

CDR3: CASSFTANQETQYF
V: TRBV5-1
J: TRBJ2-5

CDR3: CAIRGQSGTEAFF
V: TRBV10-3
J: TRBJ1-1

CDR3: CASSLGGPRVPYEQYF
V: TRBV11-3
J: TRBJ2-7

CDR3: CASSVGARDYEQYF
V: TRBV19
J: TRBJ2-7

CDR3: CASSQAGGAFYNEQFF
V: TRBV4-3
J: TRBJ2-1

CDR3: CASGPDRANTGELFF
V: TRBV12-5
J: TRBJ2-2

CDR3: CASSSRSGQKNIQYF
V: TRBV11-3
J: TRBJ2-4

CDR3: CASSQGGRWDGYTF
V: TRBV4-1
J: TRBJ1-2

CDR3: CASSSARQGPTNEKLFF
V: TRBV6-2/TRBV6-3
J: TRBJ1-4

CDR3: CASSLGRGDIQYF
V: TRBV5-4
J: TRBJ2-4

CDR3: CASSIAGGHYGYTF
V: TRBV19
J: TRBJ1-2

CDR3: CASSPLGRGGDQYF
V: TRBV3-1/TRBV3-2
J: TRBJ2-5

CDR3: CASSDTGAGGAYEQYF
V: TRBV27
J: TRBJ2-7

CDR3: CASSLLGGGSYNEQFF
V: TRBV5-4
J: TRBJ2-1

CDR3: CASRAYNEQFF
V: TRBV2
J: TRBJ2-1

CDR3: CASSPRDRGLSGALTDTQYF
V: TRBV4-1
J: TRBJ2-3

CDR3: CASSETGLTEAFF
V: TRBV6-1
J: TRBJ1-1

CDR3: CASSQWDRGDEKLFF
V: TRBV3-1/TRBV3-2
J: TRBJ1-4

CDR3: CASSPQGTYEQYF
V: TRBV18
J: TRBJ2-7

CDR3: CASSVAGSNTGELFF
V: TRBV9
J: TRBJ2-2

CDR3: CASSVTGMNTEAFF
V: TRBV7-2
J: TRBJ1-1

CDR3: CASSLLFREGASQPQHF
V: TRBV5-1
J: TRBJ1-5

CDR3: CASSTPGDSGNTIYF
V: TRBV6-5
J: TRBJ1-3

CDR3: CASSSGRGYYEQYF
V: TRBV25-1
J: TRBJ2-7

CDR3: CASSYSQGHQETQYF
V: TRBV6-5
J: TRBJ2-5

CDR3: CASSNDIRHATNEKLFF
V: TRBV18
J: TRBJ1-4

CDR3: CASSSQIGQVNQPQHF
V: TRBV19
J: TRBJ1-5

CDR3: CAHGQGIAVNTEAFF
V: TRBV30
J: TRBJ1-1

CDR3: CASSQGSDRGAFF
V: TRBV7-9
J: TRBJ1-1

CDR3: CAISLRQGSTEAFF
V: TRBV10-3
J: TRBJ1-1

CDR3: CASSLGFWADEAFF
V: TRBV7-2
J: TRBJ1-1

CDR3: CASSQDLGGPTDTQYF
V: TRBV4-3
J: TRBJ2-3

CDR3: CASSPAAVRHRDTEAFF
V: TRBV4-2
J: TRBJ1-1

CDR3: CASSRSLGGGGIFYEQYF
V: TRBV4-2
J: TRBJ2-7

CDR3: CTWGRRGTEAFF
V: TRBV1
J: TRBJ1-1

CDR3: CATSEPGTGIAGAETQYF
V: TRBV24-1
J: TRBJ2-5

CDR3: CASSTRQGNSPLHF
V: TRBV19
J: TRBJ1-6

CDR3: CATSDPLAGGPNEQFF
V: TRBV24-1
J: TRBJ2-1

CDR3: CASSPSSSGNTIYF
V: TRBV3-1/TRBV3-2
J: TRBJ1-3

CDR3: CASTRTGELFF
V: TRBV5-1
J: TRBJ2-2

CDR3: CASTRRSVAFF
V: TRBV6-6
J: TRBJ1-1

CDR3: CASSQDAGSYTEAFF
V: TRBV4-2
J: TRBJ1-1

CDR3: CASRLTSGGPVHNIQYF
V: TRBV5-1
J: TRBJ2-4

CDR3: CASSPGVGTGTGELFF
V: TRBV7-6
J: TRBJ2-2

CDR3: CASSRLGGPTDTQYF
V: TRBV3-1/TRBV3-2
J: TRBJ2-3

CDR3: CASTYRGRGNQPQHF
V: TRBV6-5
J: TRBJ1-5